This T cell receptor (beta chain) was retrieved from a study of cytomegalovirus exposure and HLA in healthy donors. Study-level points and caveats: Cytomegalovirus-associated TCR beta chains were listed, numbering around 150. In a later analysis, at a false discovery rate of 0.05, some 17,000 TCR beta sequences were associated with HLA alleles.

About this clone itself: Its specificity is not known.

Amplification used 60 Vbeta primers and 13 Jbeta primers. Original methodology: Roughly 10 million shared chains were among about 80 million unique TCR beta chains counted in a later analysis. The method was immunoSEQ multiplex PCR; TCRdb's version includes in-frame clones alone and lacks a portion of them. V and J calls and clone size follow that table, whereas D and trimming were derived from the DNA. The data hold 130,000 to 150,000 clones, with approximately 80% observed a single time. This CDR3 contains 14 residues. In germline, CDR1 is KGHSH, CDR2 LQKENI. V gave up 3 bases and J gave up 0 bases, with 9 bases separating them.

The TCR comes from a woman aged 18 to 35 in good health and CMV-seropositive. V gene TRBV18 combines with J gene TRBJ2-7, with D maybe TRBD1 (5 bases). The sequenced material came from PBMCs. CDR3 protein: CASSPVDTSYEQYF. CDR3 nucleotides: TGTGCCAGCTCACCCGTGGACACCTCCTACGAGCAGTACTTC.